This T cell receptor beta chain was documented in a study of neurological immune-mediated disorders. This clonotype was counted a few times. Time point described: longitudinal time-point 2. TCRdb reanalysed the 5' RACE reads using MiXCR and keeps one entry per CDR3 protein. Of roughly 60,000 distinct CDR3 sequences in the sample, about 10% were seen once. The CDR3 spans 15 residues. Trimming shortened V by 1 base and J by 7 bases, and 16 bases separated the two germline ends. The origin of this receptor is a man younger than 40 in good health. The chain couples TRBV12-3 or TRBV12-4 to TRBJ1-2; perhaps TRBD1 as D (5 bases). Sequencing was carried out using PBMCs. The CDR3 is CASSLEVAGLGGYTF. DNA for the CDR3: TGTGCCAGCAGTTTAGAGGTTGCAGGGCTCGGTGGCTACACCTTC.